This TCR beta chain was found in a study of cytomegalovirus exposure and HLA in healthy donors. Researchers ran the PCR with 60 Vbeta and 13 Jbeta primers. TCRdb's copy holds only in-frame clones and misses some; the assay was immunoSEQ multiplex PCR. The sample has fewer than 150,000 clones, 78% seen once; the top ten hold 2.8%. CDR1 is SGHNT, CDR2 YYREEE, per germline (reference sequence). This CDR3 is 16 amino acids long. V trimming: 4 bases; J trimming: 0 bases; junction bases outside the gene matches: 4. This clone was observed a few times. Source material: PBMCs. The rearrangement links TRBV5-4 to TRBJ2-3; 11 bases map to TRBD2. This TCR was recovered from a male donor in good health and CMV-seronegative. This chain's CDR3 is CASSAGTSGSTDTQYF. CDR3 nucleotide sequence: TGTGCCAGCAGCGCCGGGACTAGCGGTAGCACAGATACGCAGTATTTT.